Shown below are 19 T cell receptor beta chains from a single sample sequenced in a study of multiple sclerosis patients with progressive multifocal leukoencephalopathy. Documented time point: before natalizumab initiation. Profiled with immunoSEQ multiplex PCR; TCRdb holds only in-frame clones, not every one. Of 25,000 to 35,000 clones listed, approximately 89% are singletons. Input material: PBMCs. These receptors all come from a human donor with multiple sclerosis.

The chain joins TRBV5-5 to TRBJ2-1; D gene ambiguous. The V and J ends lost 0 bases and 0 bases respectively, with 7 bases between them. There are 15 residues in the CDR3. The germline V gene has CDR1 SGHKS and CDR2 YYEKEE (reference sequence). In nucleotides, the CDR3 is TGTGCCAGCAGCTTGGGCCCAGACTCCTACAATGAGCAGTTCTTC. Translation gives CASSLGPDSYNEQFF.

Only one count was recorded for this clone. Here the CDR3 reads CASSSDRGKSQGYTF. The CDR3 nucleotides are TGTGCCAGCAGCTCTGACAGGGGGAAGTCCCAAGGCTACACCTTC. The rearrangement uses TRBV13 and TRBJ1-2; 9 positions agree with TRBD1. From germline, CDR1 is PRHDT and CDR2 FYEKMQ (reference sequence). The J segment lost 8 bases and the V segment lost 4 bases, leaving 11 bases of the junction unmatched. There are 15 residues in the CDR3.

V and J are TRBV11-2 and TRBJ1-1, with D hard to call. The V and J ends lost 0 bases and 5 bases respectively, with 7 bases between them. CDR1 SGHAT and CDR2 FQNNGV come from the germline V gene. The CDR3 is made up of 13 amino acids. CDR3: CASSLEGFTEAFF. For the CDR3, the DNA is TGTGCCAGCAGCTTAGAGGGCTTTACTGAAGCTTTCTTT.

The V call is TRBV5-4, the J call TRBJ1-2, with D unclear. Deletions cut 4 bases from V and 2 bases from J, with 18 bases between. The CDR3 runs to 16 residues. Germline V gene data show CDR1 as SGHNT and CDR2 as YYREEE (reference sequence). The CDR3 region has the DNA TGTGCCAGCAGCGAAGGCCCTAGAGGACCCAACTATGGCTACACCTTC. This encodes CASSEGPRGPNYGYTF.

The genes are TRBV21-1 and TRBJ1-5; TRBD1 is the table's D call, not checked against the DNA. TRBV21-1 is given as a pseudogene. The CDR3 is 16 amino acids. For the CDR3, the DNA is TGTGCCAGCAGCAGGGGTACAGGGGAGAAAGATCAGCCCCAGCATTTT. Translated, it gives CASSRGTGEKDQPQHF.

This clone was detected once. This chain links TRBV2 with TRBJ2-3, with 10 bases lining up with TRBD2. Unmatched junction bases numbered 5, after V lost 4 bases and J lost 4 bases. CDR3 length equals 15 residues. Germline CDR1 and CDR2: SNHLY and FYNNEI. The CDR3 coding sequence is TGTGCCAGCAGTGGCCTAGCGGGAGTCCCAGATACGCAGTATTTT. Residues: CASSGLAGVPDTQYF.

The genes are TRBV21-1 and TRBJ2-1. TRBV21-1 is tagged as a pseudogene. This CDR3 is built from 15 residues. CDR3 region: CASSLGVGRIAEQFF. CDR3 nucleotide sequence: TGTGCCAGCAGCCTTGGGGTAGGCAGGATTGCTGAGCAGTTCTTC.

The V call is TRBV5-4, the J call TRBJ2-2; the D is unclear. V dropped 4 bases and J dropped 5 bases, with 12 bases sitting between them. This CDR3 has 14 amino acids. Per the germline V gene, CDR1 is SGHNT and CDR2 is YYREEE (reference sequence). CDR3 nucleotides: TGTGCCAGCAGCACCCCCGGTCAAACCGGGGAGCTGTTTTTT. Its protein is CASSTPGQTGELFF.

V is TRBV2 and J is TRBJ2-7; D might be TRBD1 or TRBD2, each matching 5 bases. V was shortened by 8 bases and J by 3 bases, with 17 bases between the two germline ends. The CDR3 covers 14 residues. Germline values: CDR1 SNHLY, CDR2 FYNNEI. CDR3 protein: CASLNGLDIYEQYF. The CDR3 DNA sequence: TGTGCCAGCTTAAATGGACTGGACATCTACGAGCAGTACTTC. Variable domain in full (rest from reference TRBV2 and TRBJ2-7): EPEVTQTPSHQVTQMGQEVILRCVPISNHLYFYWYRQILGQKVEFLVSFYNNEISEKSEIFDDQFSVERPDGSNFTLKIRSTKLEDSAMYFCASLNGLDIYEQYFGPGTRLTVT.

This clone was picked up one time. The CDR3 reads CASSSRGPSTNEKLFF. The CDR3, as DNA: TGTGCCAGCTCCTCCAGGGGGCCGAGTACTAATGAAAAACTGTTTTTT. The genes are TRBV18 and TRBJ1-4; 8 bases agree with TRBD1. CDR3 size: 16 residues. Germline CDR1 reads KGHSH; CDR2 reads LQKENI. After removal of 6 bases from V and 2 bases from J, the junction contained 8 bases not matched to a gene.

The chain is built from TRBV6-5 and TRBJ1-5, with a possible D match to TRBD1 (6 bases). With 2 bases removed from V and 8 bases from J, the gap between germline ends came to 16 bases. The CDR3 consists of 15 residues. Germline CDR1 is MNHEY and CDR2 is SVGAGI. CDR3 DNA: TGTGCCAGCAGTTACATGCCGGACAGACCTGAGCCCCAGCATTTT. It yields the protein CASSYMPDRPEPQHF.

This chain connects TRBV27 to TRBJ1-5; D may be TRBD1 (5 bases). Per the germline V gene, CDR1 is MNHEY and CDR2 is SMNVEV (reference sequence). This CDR3 contains 14 residues. V lost 6 bases and J lost 5, with 14 bases in between. The CDR3 region is CASRPGLGYQPQHF. CDR3 bases: TGTGCCAGCAGGCCAGGGCTTGGGTATCAGCCCCAGCATTTT.

The chain is built from TRBV5-6 and TRBJ2-2; 7 bases match TRBD1. CDR1 is SGHDT and CDR2 is YYEEEE in the germline V gene. Losses at the gene ends were 8 bases for V and 5 bases for J; bases not matched to a gene: 9. There are 14 residues in the CDR3. The DNA of the CDR3 is TGTGCCAGTGCAACAGGGGTTGGTACCGGGGAGCTGTTTTTT. This encodes CASATGVGTGELFF.

The gene calls are TRBV5-1 and TRBJ2-1, with unresolved D. Trimming left V 3 bases short and J 12 bases short, with 10 bases between. The germline V gene encodes CDR1 SGHRS and CDR2 YFSETQ. The length of the CDR3 is 11 residues. The CDR3 is CASSSSLGQFF. In DNA, the CDR3 is TGCGCCAGCAGCTCGTCTTTAGGGCAGTTCTTC.

CDR3 nucleotide sequence: TGTGCCAGCAGAACGACAGGGGCCGGCCCCTACGAGCAGTACTTC. Translating gives CASRTTGAGPYEQYF. The rearrangement uses TRBV6-5 and TRBJ2-7, with TRBD1 matching 8 bases. V trimming: 6 bases; J trimming: 2 bases; junction bases outside the gene matches: 9. This CDR3 comprises 15 residues. CDR1 MNHEY and CDR2 SVGAGI come from the germline V gene.

The chain joins TRBV4-1 to TRBJ2-1; TRBD2 might be the D (5 bases). Per the germline V gene, CDR1 is MGHRA and CDR2 is YSYEKL. V was trimmed by 6 bases and J by 8 bases, leaving 17 bases between them. The CDR3 totals 14 residues. The CDR3 spells CASRRGLLMDEQFF. Here the CDR3 DNA reads TGCGCCAGCAGGAGAGGACTTCTTATGGATGAGCAGTTCTTC.

V is TRBV9 and J is TRBJ1-2; weak D call: TRBD1 (6 bases). The CDR3 has 14 residues. CDR1 and CDR2 (germline): SGDLS, YYNGEE. V gave up 0 bases and J gave up 8 bases, with 14 bases separating them. The CDR3 DNA follows: TGTGCCAGCAGCGTAGGAACAGGGCCCTGGGGCTACACCTTC. Amino acid sequence: CASSVGTGPWGYTF.

The V gene is TRBV7-9, the J gene TRBJ2-2; D gene unclear. Germline assignment: CDR1 SEHNR and CDR2 FQNEAQ (reference sequence). This CDR3 has 15 amino acids. The ends were cut back, 6 bases at V and 7 bases at J, with 18 bases in the middle. This CDR3 is CASSPQGSLNGELFF. The CDR3 DNA reads as TGTGCCAGCAGTCCACAAGGGTCCTTGAACGGGGAGCTGTTTTTT.

The chain uses TRBV19 and TRBJ2-1; D tentatively fits TRBD1 or TRBD2 (5 bases each). Germline V CDR1 and CDR2: LNHDA, SQIVND (reference sequence). The CDR3 is made up of 15 amino acids. Trimming left V 7 bases short and J 7 bases short, with 20 bases between. The CDR3 sequence: CASTKGTLTQNEQFF. The CDR3 DNA follows: TGTGCCAGTACAAAAGGGACCTTGACACAAAATGAGCAGTTCTTC.